One and the same sample provided the 25 T cell receptor beta chains below, sequenced in a study of blood T cell repertoires in COVID-19. The assay was immunoSEQ multiplex PCR, and TCRdb's table has in-frame clones only and misses some. This table holds more than 95,000 clones, roughly four fifths found once. The sample consisted of peripheral blood. These receptors all come from a man in his 60s with acute or convalescent COVID-19.

The chain joins TRBV7-9 to TRBJ1-3; D uncertain. Germline V gene data show CDR1 as SEHNR and CDR2 as FQNEAQ (reference sequence). The CDR3 is 17 residues long. V shed 8 bases and J shed 0 bases, with 20 bases lying between them. DNA for the CDR3: TGTGCCAGCGAGACCTTTTTTCAGCGTTACTCTGGAAACACCATATATTTT. This encodes CASETFFQRYSGNTIYF.

This clone was seen only once. The V gene is TRBV18, the J gene TRBJ2-7; 14 bases line up with TRBD2. The CDR3 is 16 residues long. In germline, CDR1 is KGHSH, CDR2 LQKENI. V gave up 4 bases and J gave up 2 bases; unmatched junction bases: 4. CDR3 in DNA: TGTGCCAGCTCACTGGGACTAGCGGGAGATGCCTACGAGCAGTACTTC. Its protein product is CASSLGLAGDAYEQYF.

The chain combines TRBV7-2 with TRBJ1-1; D remains unclear. Germline assignment: CDR1 SGHTA and CDR2 FQGNSA. V was pared by 0 bases and J by 3 bases, with 8 bases between. The CDR3 totals 14 residues. CDR3 nucleotide sequence: TGTGCCAGCAGCTTAGCTGCCAGATACACTGAAGCTTTCTTT. Protein product: CASSLAARYTEAFF. The entire variable domain, with the rest obtained from reference TRBV7-2 and TRBJ1-1, is as follows: GAGVSQSPSNKVTEKGKDVELRCDPISGHTALYWYRQSLGQGLEFLIYFQGNSAPDKSGLPSDRFSAERTGGSVSTLTIQRTQQEDSAVYLCASSLAARYTEAFFGQGTRLTVV.

The chain has TRBV9 and TRBJ2-3; 7 bases are shared with TRBD1. Germline trimming cut 1 base from V and 1 base from J; bases unmatched to any gene: 15. The germline V gene encodes CDR1 SGDLS and CDR2 YYNGEE. This CDR3 has 19 amino acids. Here the CDR3 reads CASSVTARGPIDGTDTQYF. CDR3 nucleotides: TGTGCCAGCAGCGTAACCGCAAGGGGGCCCATTGACGGCACAGATACGCAGTATTTT. The variable domain in full, with the rest retrieved from reference TRBV9 and TRBJ2-3, is DSGVTQTPKHLITATGQRVTLRCSPRSGDLSVYWYQQSLDQGLQFLIQYYNGEERAKGNILERFSAQQFPDLHSELNLSSLELGDSALYFCASSVTARGPIDGTDTQYFGPGTRLTVL.

The genes are TRBV19 and TRBJ1-4, with a weak D call TRBD1 (5 bases). Germline CDR1 LNHDA, CDR2 SQIVND (reference sequence). The CDR3 extends over 15 amino acids. The V end was cut by 5 bases, the J end by 0 bases, with 10 bases between. The CDR3 here is CASSPTATTNEKLFF. The CDR3 bases are TGTGCCAGTAGTCCGACAGCCACAACTAATGAAAAACTGTTTTTT.

The genes are TRBV7-3 and TRBJ2-7; a weak D match, TRBD2 (6 bases). The CDR3 extends over 14 amino acids. The V gene's germline CDR1 is SGHTA and CDR2 FQGTGA. V was clipped by 1 base and J by 5 bases, with 12 bases between them. CDR3 sequence (DNA): TGTGCCAGCAGCTTAATGTCGGGAGACCACGAGCAGTACTTC. This sequence encodes CASSLMSGDHEQYF. The complete variable domain, with remaining parts taken from reference TRBV7-3 and TRBJ2-7, reads GAGVSQTPSNKVTEKGKYVELRCDPISGHTALYWYRQSLGQGPEFLIYFQGTGAADDSGLPNDRFFAVRPEGSVSTLKIQRTERGDSAVYLCASSLMSGDHEQYFGPGTRLTVT.

V usage is TRBV24-1 and J usage is TRBJ2-1; TRBD2 aligns across 7 bases. J was trimmed by 9 bases and V by 0 bases; bases with no gene match: 7. CDR3 length: 15 amino acids. The germline CDR1 and CDR2 sequences are KGHDR and SFDVKD. The CDR3 is CATSDLLGAGAEQFF. CDR3 bases: TGTGCCACCAGTGATTTGCTAGGGGCGGGAGCTGAGCAGTTCTTC.

The chain uses TRBV7-9 and TRBJ1-1; a weak D match, TRBD1 (6 bases). Trimming removed 2 bases from V and 10 bases from J, with 17 bases in between. CDR3 length: 14 residues. CDR1 is SEHNR and CDR2 is FQNEAQ in the germline V gene (reference sequence). The CDR3 loop reads CASSLQGSTFGAFF. The CDR3 DNA reads TGTGCCAGCAGCTTACAGGGGTCTACTTTCGGAGCTTTCTTT.

This sequence joins TRBV27 and TRBJ2-3, with D possibly matching TRBD2 (5 bases). Trimming removed 7 bases at V and 2 bases at J, with 16 bases between. Germline CDR1 is MNHEY and CDR2 is SMNVEV (reference sequence). The CDR3 spans 15 residues. In DNA, the CDR3 is TGTGCCAGCACCGTCCTTTCGGGGAACACAGATACGCAGTATTTT. It translates to CASTVLSGNTDTQYF.

The chain's CDR3 is CASSETEVTEAFF. The DNA for the CDR3 is TGCGCCAGCAGCGAGACTGAGGTTACTGAAGCTTTCTTT. J is TRBJ1-1 and V is TRBV4-1; D unresolved. The germline gives CDR1 MGHRA, CDR2 YSYEKL. CDR3 length: 13 amino acids. Trimming took 5 bases from V and 5 from J, leaving 12 bases between them.

J is TRBJ1-3 and V is TRBV6-5; D might be TRBD1 (6 bases). This CDR3 comprises 14 residues. V dropped 6 bases and J dropped 3 bases, with 12 bases sitting between them. Germline loops: CDR1 MNHEY, CDR2 SVGAGI. CDR3 sequence (DNA): TGTGCCAGCAGGCCGGGGACATTTGGAAACACCATATATTTT. This encodes CASRPGTFGNTIYF.

This clone showed up just once. The genes are TRBV7-9 and TRBJ2-7, with 12 bases aligning to TRBD2. The CDR3 has 16 amino acids. The V gene end was trimmed by 4 bases and the J gene end by 4 bases; junction bases not matched to a gene: 8. In germline, CDR1 is SEHNR, CDR2 FQNEAQ (reference sequence). For the CDR3, the DNA is TGTGCCAGCAGCTATCCGACCGGGACTAGCGGGTACGAGCAGTACTTC. It encodes CASSYPTGTSGYEQYF. The full variable domain, rest sourced from reference TRBV7-9 and TRBJ2-7, is DTGVSQNPRHKITKRGQNVTFRCDPISEHNRLYWYRQTLGQGPEFLTYFQNEAQLEKSRLLSDRFSAERPKGSFSTLEIQRTEQGDSAMYLCASSYPTGTSGYEQYFGPGTRLTVT.

DNA of the CDR3: TGTGCCAGCAGCCCGACACCGAACACCGGGGAGCTGTTTTTT. Encoded protein: CASSPTPNTGELFF. The J gene is TRBJ2-2, the V gene TRBV7-3; D remains unclear. The CDR3 length is 14 residues. The V gene's germline CDR1 is SGHTA and CDR2 FQGTGA. V was trimmed by 5 bases and J by 0 bases, leaving 7 bases between them.

V and J are TRBV29-1 and TRBJ2-1, with D possibly being TRBD1 (6 bases). Germline assignment: CDR1 SQVTM and CDR2 ANQGSEA. V was pared by 4 bases and J by 8 bases, with 15 bases between. This CDR3 contains 13 residues. This CDR3 reads CSVGKTGMHEQFF. The CDR3 DNA is TGCAGCGTTGGGAAAACAGGGATGCATGAGCAGTTCTTC.

The DNA of the CDR3 is TGTGCCAGCAGCTTGGGCGGGCAGGGGGAGATCTATGGCTACACCTTC. This codes for CASSLGGQGEIYGYTF. The chain joins TRBV5-6 to TRBJ1-2; TRBD1 agrees at 7 bases. The CDR3 contains 16 residues. Per the germline V gene, CDR1 is SGHDT and CDR2 is YYEEEE. With V trimmed by 0 bases and J by 4 bases, 9 bases remained unmatched.

The chain carries TRBV5-6 and TRBJ1-6; D not resolved. CDR1 SGHDT and CDR2 YYEEEE come from the germline V gene. V lost 2 bases and J lost 8, with 8 bases in between. This CDR3 is 13 amino acids long. DNA of the CDR3: TGTGCCAGCAGCTTCCGGGAATATTCACCCCTCCACTTT. It is translated as CASSFREYSPLHF.

V gene TRBV5-1 combines with J gene TRBJ1-1; TRBD1 matches 9 bases. The CDR3 runs to 15 residues. The germline V gene encodes CDR1 SGHRS and CDR2 YFSETQ. The trim removed 0 bases at V and 4 bases at J, leaving 4 bases unmatched. The CDR3 coding sequence is TGCGCCAGCAGCTTGGGGGACAGGGCCCTCACTGAAGCTTTCTTT. Translating gives CASSLGDRALTEAFF.

In regard to this clone: Other DNA sequences within the sample encode an identical CDR3. This rearrangement joins TRBV3-1 (or the pseudogene TRBV3-2) to TRBJ2-1; TRBD2 is a possible D gene (6 bases). The CDR3 contains 16 residues. Between the trimmed V and J ends, which lost 4 bases and 0 bases, there was a span of 13 bases. Germline V gives CDR1 LGHDT, CDR2 YNNKEL (reference sequence). The CDR3 bases are TGTGCCAGCAGCCCTCCGGGACTTCGCTCCTACAATGAGCAGTTCTTC. Protein sequence: CASSPPGLRSYNEQFF.

This clone was seen a single time. The V gene is TRBV10-3, the J gene TRBJ2-3; TRBD1 is a possible D gene (7 bases). The V gene lost 4 bases and the J gene lost 5 bases, with 13 bases spanning the gap. This CDR3 spans 14 amino acids. Germline CDR1 ENHRY, CDR2 SYGVKD. CDR3 in DNA: TGTGCCATCAGTGGGTGGAGGGGGCAAGATACGCAGTATTTT. Translation: CAISGWRGQDTQYF.

This clone was observed a few times. The chain uses TRBV12-3 or TRBV12-4 and TRBJ2-7, with 12 nucleotides matching TRBD2. The CDR3 contains 13 residues. V gave up 6 bases and J gave up 7 bases; unmatched junction bases: 4. For the CDR3, the DNA is TGTGCCAGCAGGACTAGCGGGAGTAGGGAGCAGTACTTC. This codes for CASRTSGSREQYF.

As DNA, the CDR3 is TGTGCCTGGAGTTCTGCCGGGACTAGCGTCCACAGGGGCATTCAGTACTTC. It is translated as CAWSSAGTSVHRGIQYF. The chain combines TRBV30 with TRBJ2-4, with TRBD2 matching over 10 bases. Germline CDR1 GTSNPN, CDR2 SVGIG (reference sequence). The V and J ends lost 2 bases and 9 bases, in that order; junction bases with no gene match: 16. The CDR3 consists of 17 residues.

The V gene is TRBV7-3, the J gene TRBJ1-4; maybe TRBD1 (5 bases). The CDR3 sequence is 15 residues long. The V and J ends lost 0 bases and 4 bases respectively, with 9 bases between them. The germline gives CDR1 SGHTA, CDR2 FQGTGA. The CDR3 loop is CASSLTGAINEKLFF. The DNA of the CDR3 is TGTGCCAGCAGCTTAACTGGGGCAATTAATGAAAAACTGTTTTTT. The full variable domain, with the rest looked up from reference TRBV7-3 and TRBJ1-4, is GAGVSQTPSNKVTEKGKYVELRCDPISGHTALYWYRQSLGQGPEFLIYFQGTGAADDSGLPNDRFFAVRPEGSVSTLKIQRTERGDSAVYLCASSLTGAINEKLFFGSGTQLSVL.

This chain uses TRBV7-2 with TRBJ1-5; D call uncertain. Germline V lookup: CDR1 SGHTA, CDR2 FQGNSA. V gave up 5 bases and J gave up 4 bases, with 12 bases separating them. The CDR3 consists of 14 residues. The DNA for the CDR3 is TGTGCCAGCAGCCTACAGCCCAGTAATCAGCCCCAGCATTTT. This encodes CASSLQPSNQPQHF.

The chain combines TRBV5-4 with TRBJ2-5; TRBD1 might be the D (6 bases). Trimming took 2 bases from V and 4 from J, leaving 12 bases between them. The V gene's germline CDR1 is SGHNT and CDR2 YYREEE (reference sequence). This CDR3 has 14 residues. The CDR3 is CASSFDRIGETQYF. The CDR3 nucleotides are TGTGCCAGCAGCTTCGACAGGATTGGAGAGACCCAGTACTTC. Variable domain in full (rest from reference TRBV5-4 and TRBJ2-5): ETGVTQSPTHLIKTRGQQVTLRCSSQSGHNTVSWYQQALGQGPQFIFQYYREEENGRGNFPPRFSGLQFPNYSSELNVNALELDDSALYLCASSFDRIGETQYFGPGTRLLVL.

This chain uses TRBV5-4 with TRBJ2-2, with D possibly being TRBD2 (5 bases). This CDR3 spans 16 amino acids. Germline loops: CDR1 SGHNT, CDR2 YYREEE (reference sequence). V was pared by 0 bases and J by 7 bases, with 16 bases between. The CDR3 loop is CASSLANQRSVGELFF. In DNA, the CDR3 is TGTGCCAGCAGCTTGGCCAATCAGCGGTCCGTCGGGGAGCTGTTTTTT.